These 3 T cell receptor beta chains came from one sample sequenced in a study of blood T cell repertoires in COVID-19. Some clones are missing from TCRdb's copy, which holds only in-frame ones; the method was immunoSEQ multiplex PCR. The sample consists of some 300,000 clones, roughly 86% of them appearing once. Specimen: PBMCs or T cells enriched from blood (not recorded which). All receptors derive from a woman aged 25 to 39 who had recovered from COVID-19.

The rearrangement links TRBV11-2 to TRBJ2-7, with D perhaps matching TRBD2 (6 bases). CDR1 is SGHAT and CDR2 is FQNNGV in the germline V gene. With 2 bases removed from V and 2 bases from J, the gap between germline ends came to 25 bases. The CDR3 has 19 residues. CDR3 nucleotide sequence: TGTGCCAGCAGCTTAATCGGAAATCAGGAGGGAGTCATTACCTACGAGCAGTACTTC. Encoded protein: CASSLIGNQEGVITYEQYF.

The chain couples TRBV9 to TRBJ1-6; TRBD1 matches at 7 bases. V lost 2 bases and J lost 5; bases outside the gene matches: 4. This CDR3 has 15 amino acids. CDR1 and CDR2 (germline): SGDLS, YYNGEE. The CDR3 DNA reads as TGTGCCAGCAGCGTGGGACAGAGAGATAATTCACCCCTCCACTTT. This translates into CASSVGQRDNSPLHF.

This chain links TRBV2 with TRBJ2-3, with 8 bases that match TRBD2. J was trimmed by 4 bases and V by 5 bases; bases with no gene match: 11. Germline CDR1 and CDR2: SNHLY and FYNNEI. The CDR3 covers 16 residues. The CDR3 protein is CASSLGTGGPADTQYF. The DNA of the CDR3 is TGTGCCAGCAGTTTGGGGACGGGAGGGCCCGCAGATACGCAGTATTTT.